Below, 31 T cell receptor beta chains from the same sample are listed, as sequenced in a study of blood T cell repertoires in COVID-19. TCRdb's copy holds only in-frame clones and misses some; the assay was immunoSEQ multiplex PCR. The table lists about 220,000 clones, around 80% of them singletons. Material for sequencing was peripheral blood. Receptor source: a man aged 50-59 years with active or convalescent COVID-19.

This chain connects TRBV10-2 to TRBJ2-3; 7 nucleotides align to TRBD2. Germline loops: CDR1 WSHSY, CDR2 SAAADI. J lost 4 bases, V lost 9 bases, and 1 base had no gene match. CDR3 size: 11 residues. The CDR3, as DNA: TGCGCCAGTACTAGCGCAGATACGCAGTATTTT. Translated: CASTSADTQYF.

This chain connects TRBV6-2 or TRBV6-3 to TRBJ2-7; 7 nucleotides agree with TRBD2. CDR3 size: 15 residues. Losses at the gene ends were 5 bases for V and 2 bases for J; bases not matched to a gene: 9. Germline V gene sequence: CDR1 MNHEY, CDR2 SVGEGT. The CDR3 protein is CASSLTSAFPYEQYF. For the CDR3, the DNA is TGTGCCAGCAGTCTAACTAGCGCTTTCCCCTACGAGCAGTACTTC.

The V and J genes are TRBV5-4 and TRBJ1-1; D is unresolved. V was clipped by 2 bases and J by 4 bases, with 15 bases between them. The CDR3 consists of 15 residues. Per the germline V gene, CDR1 is SGHNT and CDR2 is YYREEE (reference sequence). In nucleotides, the CDR3 is TGTGCCAGCAGCTTTTCGTCCGGGAGCCTCACTGAAGCTTTCTTT. Protein: CASSFSSGSLTEAFF.

V is TRBV27 and J is TRBJ2-5; tentatively, D is TRBD1 (6 bases). Germline V gene data show CDR1 as MNHEY and CDR2 as SMNVEV (reference sequence). This CDR3 has 13 amino acids. The ends were cut back, 6 bases at V and 1 base at J, with 9 bases in the middle. Here the CDR3 reads CASRRGSQETQYF. CDR3 coding DNA: TGTGCCAGCAGAAGGGGGTCCCAAGAGACCCAGTACTTC.

V and J are TRBV7-2 and TRBJ2-3; 12 bases are a match to TRBD2. The ends lost 1 base at V and 2 bases at J; junction bases unmatched: 7. Germline loops: CDR1 SGHTA, CDR2 FQGNSA. This CDR3 has 18 residues. DNA for the CDR3: TGTGCCAGCAGCTTAGGGGCTAGCGGGAGGGCCCTCACAGATACGCAGTATTTT. Encoded protein: CASSLGASGRALTDTQYF.

The CDR3 DNA reads TGTGCCAGCAGGCCGGGACAGGGAAATGAAAAACTGTTTTTT. Translation gives CASRPGQGNEKLFF. This rearrangement joins TRBV5-5 to TRBJ1-4; TRBD1 agrees at 9 bases. Trimming cost V 5 bases and J 5 bases; bases outside gene matches: 4. The V gene's germline CDR1 is SGHKS and CDR2 YYEKEE (reference sequence). The CDR3 is made up of 14 amino acids.

The chain links TRBV19 to TRBJ2-7, with TRBD1 identical over 8 bases. Germline V gives CDR1 LNHDA, CDR2 SQIVND (reference sequence). This CDR3 is 15 amino acids long. With V trimmed by 5 bases and J by 1 base, 7 bases remained unmatched. CDR3 in DNA: TGTGCCAGTAGTGCCTCAGGGGGCTATTCCTACGAGCAGTACTTC. Translated, it gives CASSASGGYSYEQYF.

This chain connects TRBV12-3 or TRBV12-4 to TRBJ2-7; TRBD2 matches at 8 bases. V shed 11 bases, J shed 1 base, and the junction held 7 bases outside the gene matches. This CDR3 comprises 13 residues. In DNA, the CDR3 is TGTGCCTCGGGGGGGACGGCATCCTACGAGCAGTACTTC. This gives the protein CASGGTASYEQYF.

The genes are TRBV3-1 (or the pseudogene TRBV3-2) and TRBJ2-1; 8 bases match TRBD2. V gave up 4 bases and J gave up 3 bases; unmatched junction bases: 11. The V gene's germline CDR1 is LGHDT and CDR2 YNNKEL (reference sequence). CDR3 length: 17 residues. CDR3 region: CASSPEGGGGYYNEQFF. The CDR3 nucleotides read TGTGCCAGCAGCCCGGAGGGGGGCGGGGGGTACTACAATGAGCAGTTCTTC.

J is TRBJ1-6 and V is TRBV4-3; 8 bases are a match to TRBD1. The J segment lost 7 bases and the V segment lost 6 bases, leaving 8 bases of the junction unmatched. There are 15 residues in the CDR3. Germline V gives CDR1 LGHNA, CDR2 YSLEER. The CDR3 reads CASSFSDRGNSPLHF. The CDR3 DNA is TGCGCCAGCAGTTTTTCTGACAGGGGAAATTCACCCCTCCACTTT.

This clone has more than one count but fewer than ten. The rearrangement links TRBV29-1 to TRBJ2-5, with a possible D match to TRBD1 (6 bases). CDR1 and CDR2 from the germline V gene are SQVTM and ANQGSEA. The CDR3 sequence is 15 residues long. The germline V and J ends were trimmed by 3 bases and 2 bases, with 16 bases remaining between them. In DNA, the CDR3 is TGCAGCGTTGACGGGGTACAGGGAATACAAGAGACCCAGTACTTC. Translated: CSVDGVQGIQETQYF.

The chain carries TRBV7-2 and TRBJ2-1; 14 bases agree with TRBD2. Per the germline V gene, CDR1 is SGHTA and CDR2 is FQGNSA. With V trimmed by 0 bases and J by 3 bases, 4 bases remained unmatched. The CDR3 loop spans 18 amino acids. DNA for the CDR3: TGTGCCAGCAGCTTAGCGGGGGGACTAGCGGGAGACTACAATGAGCAGTTCTTC. As protein: CASSLAGGLAGDYNEQFF.

The sample holds many counts of this clone. The CDR3 DNA reads as TGTGCCACCTCGGACAGGGCTAACTATGGCTACACCTTC. Translation: CATSDRANYGYTF. The chain employs TRBV24-1 and TRBJ1-2, with TRBD1 matching 8 bases. Looked up from germline, CDR1 is KGHDR and CDR2 is SFDVKD. V shed 9 bases, J shed 0 bases, and the junction held 2 bases outside the gene matches. The CDR3 runs to 13 residues.

The chain combines TRBV7-9 with TRBJ1-6; 10 bases align to TRBD1. J was trimmed by 9 bases and V by 3 bases; bases with no gene match: 5. This CDR3 is built from 15 residues. Germline V gene sequence: CDR1 SEHNR, CDR2 FQNEAQ (reference sequence). CDR3 DNA: TGTGCCAGCAGCTTGGGACAGGGGCCGGTTTCACCCCTCCACTTT. It encodes CASSLGQGPVSPLHF.

This sequence joins TRBV10-3 and TRBJ2-4; 9 bases fit TRBD2. In germline, CDR1 is ENHRY, CDR2 SYGVKD. The trim removed 5 bases at V and 0 bases at J, leaving 8 bases unmatched. The CDR3 is made up of 17 amino acids. The CDR3 is CAISSAGGDVAKNIQYF. In nucleotides, the CDR3 is TGTGCCATCAGTTCAGCGGGAGGCGATGTAGCCAAAAACATTCAGTACTTC.

This clone showed up just once. The gene calls are TRBV18 and TRBJ1-2; 12 bases agree with TRBD1. The trim removed 5 bases at V and 7 bases at J, leaving 5 bases unmatched. This CDR3 has 14 amino acids. Germline loops: CDR1 KGHSH, CDR2 LQKENI. The CDR3 region is CASSEGTGGFGYTF. The CDR3 nucleotides are TGTGCCAGCTCAGAAGGGACAGGGGGCTTTGGCTACACCTTC.

This clone was detected only once. The CDR3 sequence is CASSLEGQAYNEQFF. For the CDR3, the DNA is TGTGCCAGCAGTCTCGAGGGACAGGCATACAATGAGCAGTTCTTC. The chain uses TRBV2 and TRBJ2-1; 8 bases match TRBD1. Germline V lookup: CDR1 SNHLY, CDR2 FYNNEI. The length of the CDR3 is 15 residues. Trimming removed 5 bases from V and 4 bases from J; junction bases left unmatched: 7.

The chain employs TRBV18 and TRBJ2-3; TRBD1 is a possible D gene (5 bases). V was shortened by 5 bases and J by 2 bases, with 11 bases between the two germline ends. CDR3 length equals 14 residues. Germline V gene sequence: CDR1 KGHSH, CDR2 LQKENI. The CDR3 protein is CASSAQTDTDTQYF. CDR3 DNA: TGTGCCAGCTCAGCCCAGACAGACACAGATACGCAGTATTTT.

V usage is TRBV18 and J usage is TRBJ2-3, with D tentatively TRBD1 (5 bases). Germline CDR1 is KGHSH and CDR2 is LQKENI. The length of the CDR3 is 15 residues. Deletions cut 2 bases from V and 2 bases from J, with 11 bases between. The CDR3 here is CASSPEKGFTDTQYF. CDR3 nucleotides: TGTGCCAGCTCACCAGAGAAGGGGTTCACAGATACGCAGTATTTT.

V gene TRBV12-3 or TRBV12-4 combines with J gene TRBJ2-7, with D uncertain. V was clipped by 5 bases and J by 0 bases, with 8 bases between them. The CDR3 runs 13 residues. CDR3 sequence reads: CASSPPGSYEQYF. DNA of the CDR3: TGTGCCAGCAGTCCCCCGGGCTCCTACGAGCAGTACTTC.

V usage is TRBV10-3 and J usage is TRBJ2-7, with TRBD2 as a possible D gene (5 bases). V was shortened by 0 bases and J by 0 bases, with 9 bases between the two germline ends. This CDR3 is built from 15 residues. The V gene's germline CDR1 is ENHRY and CDR2 SYGVKD. CDR3 residues: CAISESEGSSYEQYV. The CDR3 DNA is TGTGCCATCAGTGAGTCCGAGGGATCCTCCTACGAGCAGTACGTC.

The chain combines TRBV9 with TRBJ2-1, with D perhaps TRBD2 (5 bases). The CDR3 extends over 15 amino acids. The V gene's germline CDR1 is SGDLS and CDR2 YYNGEE. Trimming took off 3 bases at V and 0 bases at J, with 10 bases between the two ends. The CDR3 DNA is TGTGCCAGCAGCGAAGCGGCCAGCTCCTACAATGAGCAGTTCTTC. It yields the protein CASSEAASSYNEQFF.

The chain combines TRBV18 with TRBJ1-1, with 9 positions matching TRBD1. CDR1 and CDR2 from the germline V gene are KGHSH and LQKENI. V gave up 3 bases and J gave up 5 bases; unmatched junction bases: 10. The CDR3 has 16 amino acids. The CDR3: CASSPEGQGFWTEAFF. CDR3 nucleotide sequence: TGTGCCAGCTCACCGGAGGGACAGGGATTCTGGACTGAAGCTTTCTTT.

J is TRBJ1-3 and V is TRBV28; D is undetermined. From germline, CDR1 is MDHEN and CDR2 SYDVKM. The CDR3 covers 15 residues. Trimming left V 3 bases short and J 2 bases short, with 11 bases between. The CDR3 loop reads CASSLRWGAGNTIYF. CDR3 bases: TGTGCCAGCAGTTTGCGTTGGGGAGCTGGAAACACCATATATTTT. Full variable domain (missing parts from reference TRBV28 and TRBJ1-3): DVKVTQSSRYLVKRTGEKVFLECVQDMDHENMFWYRQDPGLGLRLIYFSYDVKMKEKGDIPEGYSVSREKKERFSLILESASTNQTSMYLCASSLRWGAGNTIYFGEGSWLTVV.

The rearrangement joins TRBV18 to TRBJ2-5; 9 bases agree with TRBD2. The CDR3 contains 15 residues. Germline lookup yields CDR1 KGHSH and CDR2 LQKENI. V dropped 3 bases and J dropped 1; count of bases not matched to a gene: 3. The CDR3 bases are TGTGCCAGCTCACCGCGGGGGGGACTCCAAGAGACCCAGTACTTC. This sequence encodes CASSPRGGLQETQYF.

The chain has TRBV6-5 and TRBJ1-1, with 8 bases that match TRBD1. Germline trimming cut 0 bases from V and 5 bases from J; bases unmatched to any gene: 5. This CDR3 contains 15 residues. Germline V gene lookup returns CDR1 MNHEY and CDR2 SVGAGI. CDR3 DNA sequence: TGTGCCAGCAGTTACTCCGGACAGGGAGTAACTGAAGCTTTCTTT. Its translation: CASSYSGQGVTEAFF.

The chain recombines TRBV7-3 with TRBJ2-2; a weak D match, TRBD2 (6 bases). Trimming left V 0 bases short and J 7 bases short, with 9 bases between. The length of the CDR3 is 14 residues. The germline V gene encodes CDR1 SGHTA and CDR2 FQGTGA. The CDR3 here is CASSLTSGGGELFF. As DNA, the CDR3 is TGTGCCAGCAGCTTAACTTCCGGGGGCGGGGAGCTGTTTTTT.

V usage is TRBV29-1 and J usage is TRBJ2-3; 9 bases align to TRBD2. CDR1 and CDR2 from the germline V gene are SQVTM and ANQGSEA. This CDR3 is 16 amino acids long. V trimming: 4 bases; J trimming: 1 base; junction bases outside the gene matches: 9. The chain's CDR3 is CSVGWAGGGGTDTQYF. CDR3 nucleotide sequence: TGCAGCGTTGGATGGGCGGGAGGGGGAGGCACAGATACGCAGTATTTT.

This clone was seen a handful of times. The gene calls are TRBV29-1 and TRBJ2-7; 8 bases agree with TRBD1. The CDR3 contains 13 residues. Germline V gene data show CDR1 as SQVTM and CDR2 as ANQGSEA. V lost 8 bases and J lost 2; bases outside the gene matches: 8. Here the CDR3 reads CSTTGTGTYEQYF. CDR3 in DNA: TGCAGCACCACCGGGACAGGCACCTACGAGCAGTACTTC.

The chain is built from TRBV4-2 and TRBJ1-2, with D unclear. Germline CDR1 is LGHNA and CDR2 is YNFKEQ. The V and J ends lost 3 bases and 1 base respectively, with 12 bases between them. CDR3 size: 15 residues. CDR3: CASSHRFGDNYGYTF. For the CDR3, the DNA is TGTGCCAGCAGCCACAGGTTCGGGGATAACTATGGCTACACCTTC.

The rearrangement links TRBV6-5 to TRBJ2-3, with 14 nucleotides matching TRBD2. This CDR3 has 16 amino acids. Germline V gene lookup returns CDR1 MNHEY and CDR2 SVGAGI. V lost 4 bases, J lost 6 bases, and 6 bases stayed unmatched. In DNA form, the CDR3 reads TGTGCCAGCAGTTCGGGACTAGCGGGAGCGGTGGATACGCAGTATTTT. It encodes CASSSGLAGAVDTQYF.